This T cell receptor (beta chain) was sequenced in a study of shared clonotypes between healthy human individuals (dated by TCRdb to between 2020 and 2021). With regard to the full study: A couple of women and a few men aged 18 to 49 years were included in the cohort. The study deeply sequenced blood TCR repertoires of about five healthy adults to estimate repertoire size and the extent of clonotype sharing between individuals. To increase sequencing depth and limit assay-specific biases, TCR repertoire library preparation and sequencing were carried out by different laboratories using diverse techniques. Each donor's leukapheresis produced roughly between roughly 0.9 and 9 billion PBMCs. For each donor, CD4 naive and CD4 memory were each run on three plates, CD8 naive on two plates, and CD8 memory on one plate. Overall study results and their limits: Clonotypes shared by all four sorted-subset donors showed higher generation probabilities than non-shared clonotypes. Pairwise subsampling indicated that sequencing depth was expected to affect the degree of clonotype sharing among donors. Rarefaction of sorted-subset datasets indicated incomplete sequencing despite the large sequencing depth. Estimated clonotype richness was generally larger for naive than for memory subsets. The small number of donors limited the genetic and exposure-history diversity represented. Sampling was restricted to blood, and TCR repertoires in tissue are likely to differ from TCR repertoires in blood. When several donors were compared, the shared fraction of clonotypes was around 5.1% for naive CD4, around 4% for naive CD8, 2.3% for memory CD4, and 0.35% to 0.5% for memory CD8.

The donors were healthy, HIV-negative adults who had no recently reported acute infections or vaccinations. Every donor was a Caucasian adult living in Nashville, Tennessee, USA. CD4+ T cells were enriched by magnetic negative selection, after which naive cells were positively selected on CD45RA and the negative fraction was taken as the memory subset. After blood collection by leukapheresis, PBMCs were isolated using Ficoll-Histopaque density gradient centrifugation and then cryopreserved in the vapor phase of liquid nitrogen. Purity and quantity of every magnetically sorted T cell population were checked by analytical flow cytometry. Genomic DNA was isolated from each sorted fraction and quantified by UV absorbance on a Nanodrop 2000c. Using the deep immunoSEQ assay, multiplex PCR amplified TCR CDR3 regions from genomic DNA. Extracted genomic DNA from each cell subset was distributed evenly across all wells of several immunoSEQ 96-well plates, and each plate was treated as a replicate. Each replicate PCR for sorted subsets received approximately 200 ng genomic DNA, equal to 28,000 or so T cell genomes. Purified libraries were quantified with a Qubit 3.0 fluorometer, sized on a Bioanalyzer 2100, and re-quantified with the KAPA Library Quantification kit. Each immunoSEQ 96-well plate was sequenced on its own single-read 150-cycle Illumina NextSeq 550 flow cell. From the authors' description of their analysis: Because only junctional sequences without quality scores were contained in the immunoSEQ output, filtering matching that applied to full-length reads could not be performed. To assign V/J genes and CDR3, sequences were annotated using PyIR, a Python wrapper for IgBLAST v1.9, with IMGT germline references. Any read was removed if the V/J assignment was weak (E-value above 1e-6), the CDR3 was missing, or the read contained stop codons, out-of-frame junctions, or ambiguous translated residues. V3J clonotypes were defined as sequences sharing an identical inferred V gene, J gene, and CDR3 amino acid sequence. Percentage overlap between repertoires was computed as shared unique clonotypes divided by the size of the smaller repertoire. Three approaches were used to assess repertoire richness: RTK rarefaction, the Chao1 estimator, and Recon v2.1 estimates of unobserved clonotypes. Generation probabilities were computed with OLGA for all TCRbeta clonotypes obtained by the gDNA method from a handful of donors. This is the immuneACCESS table as TCRdb keeps it, with only in-frame sequences that have V and J called. A part of the clones is gone; compared with another copy, unresolved V genes explain less than half, and the rest is unexplained. V and J calls and clone size are as listed in that table; D and trimming were resolved from the DNA. The sample profile shows approximately 2.3 million clones; over 90% of them were found once. 0.39% of the sample is in the top ten clones.

The germline V gene supplies CDR1 MNHEY and CDR2 SVGAGI. V and J are truncated by 6 bases and 14 bases respectively, leaving an intervening sequence of 20 bases. Its CDR3 holds 14 amino acids, cysteine through phenylalanine. Kept here is only the CDR3 DNA, which spans 42 bases and is read in frame from base 1. About this clone itself: It lacks a known antigen. One base away there is no much larger clone; base qualities are not given.

Sequencing was carried out using naive CD4+ T cells from PBMCs. The meaning of the sample's cell subset or site label: CD45RA+ positively selected. The chain joins TRBV6-5 to TRBJ1-6, with TRBD1 tentatively as D gene (6 bases match). The source is a man between 18 and 35 years old in good health. Some clones in this sample may be carry-over from other donors' samples. The nucleotides read TGTGCCAGCAGCAACCCGGGACACCTTATGGCCCTCCACTTT. This translates into CASSNPGHLMALHF.